This T cell receptor beta chain was sequenced for a study of cytomegalovirus exposure and HLA in healthy donors. Study-level findings and limits: At a 0.05 false discovery rate, a later analysis found about 17,000 TCR beta sequences to be associated with HLA alleles. The authors later found HLA-associated TCR beta chains more clonally expanded than equally common others. Sequencing likely generated an artifact that appeared as a cluster of highly shared sequence variants.

This clone was recorded a few times. Its antigen remains unknown. The CDR3 length is 13 residues. The ends lost 5 bases at V and 8 bases at J; junction bases unmatched: 4. Germline lookup yields CDR1 MNHNS and CDR2 SASEGT. Primers for the PCR totalled 60 Vbeta and 13 Jbeta. TCRdb's table, derived via immunoSEQ multiplex PCR, lists solely in-frame clones and lacks some. The table records roughly 80,000 clones, about two thirds of them present only once. Material for sequencing was PBMCs. The J gene is TRBJ1-2, the V gene TRBV6-1, with 11 bases matching TRBD1. This TCR was sampled from a woman between 45 and 60 years old in good health and CMV-seropositive. CDR3 protein: CASSWTGGGGYTF. DNA for the CDR3: TGTGCCAGCAGTTGGACAGGGGGCGGAGGCTACACCTTC.